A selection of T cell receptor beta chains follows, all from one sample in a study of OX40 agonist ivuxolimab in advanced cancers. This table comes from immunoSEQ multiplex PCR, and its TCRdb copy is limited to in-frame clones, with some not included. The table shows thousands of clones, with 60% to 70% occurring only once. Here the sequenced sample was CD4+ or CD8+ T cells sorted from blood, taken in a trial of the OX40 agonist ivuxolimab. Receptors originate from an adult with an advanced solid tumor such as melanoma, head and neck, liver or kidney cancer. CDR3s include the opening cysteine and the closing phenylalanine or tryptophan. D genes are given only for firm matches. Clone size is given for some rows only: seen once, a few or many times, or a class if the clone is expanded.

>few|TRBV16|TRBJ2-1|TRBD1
CASSAPGQGGYNEQFF
TGTGCCAGCAGCGCACCGGGACAGGGGGGCTACAATGAGCAGTTCTTC
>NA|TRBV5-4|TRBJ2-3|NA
CASSPRIKDTQYF
TGTGCCAGCAGCCCACGGATCAAAGATACGCAGTATTTT
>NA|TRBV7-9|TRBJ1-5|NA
CASSFVTGSMVQPQHF
TGTGCCAGCAGCTTTGTTACGGGGAGTATGGTTCAGCCCCAGCATTTT
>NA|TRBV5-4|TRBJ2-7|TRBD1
CASSEPGQSIYEQYF
TGTGCCAGCAGCGAACCGGGACAGTCGATCTACGAGCAGTACTTC
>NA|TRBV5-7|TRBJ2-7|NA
CASGNRDWGWYEQYF
TGTGCCAGCGGAAACCGGGACTGGGGTTGGTACGAGCAGTACTTC
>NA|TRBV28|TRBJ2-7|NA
CASGSNRGGIAYEQYF
TGTGCCAGCGGTTCAAACAGGGGAGGCATCGCCTACGAGCAGTACTTC
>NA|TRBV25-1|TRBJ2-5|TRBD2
CASSDPRGGAYQETQYF
TGTGCCAGCAGTGATCCCCGCGGGGGGGCGTACCAAGAGACCCAGTACTTC
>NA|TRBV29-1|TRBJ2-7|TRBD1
CSALTDRDEQYF
TGCAGCGCCCTGACGGACAGGGACGAGCAGTACTTC
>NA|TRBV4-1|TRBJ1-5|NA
CASSQRAYNQPQHF
TGCGCCAGCAGCCAGAGAGCCTACAATCAGCCCCAGCATTTT
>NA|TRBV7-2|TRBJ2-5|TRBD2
CASSFGGGPETQYF
TGTGCCAGCAGCTTCGGCGGGGGGCCAGAGACCCAGTACTTC
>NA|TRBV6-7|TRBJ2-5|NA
CASRRGRTETQYF
TGTGCCAGCAGGCGGGGGCGAACCGAGACCCAGTACTTC
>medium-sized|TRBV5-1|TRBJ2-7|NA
CASSWDKAYEQYF
TGCGCCAGCAGCTGGGACAAGGCCTACGAGCAGTACTTC
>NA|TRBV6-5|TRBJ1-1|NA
CASSLGGLGTEAFF
TGTGCCAGCAGCCTCGGAGGCCTCGGCACTGAAGCTTTCTTT
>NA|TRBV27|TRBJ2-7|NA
CASSLTPTLSYEQYF
TGTGCCAGCAGTCTAACCCCGACACTATCCTACGAGCAGTACTTC
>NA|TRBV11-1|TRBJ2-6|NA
CASSFEGLISGANVLTF
TGTGCCAGCAGCTTCGAGGGCTTAATCTCTGGGGCCAACGTCCTGACTTTC
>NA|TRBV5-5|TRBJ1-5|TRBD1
CASSSAGQGQPQHF
TGTGCCAGCAGCTCCGCGGGACAGGGCCAGCCCCAGCATTTT
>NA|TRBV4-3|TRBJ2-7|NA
CASSQARGYPYEQYF
TGCGCCAGCAGCCAAGCTAGAGGGTACCCCTACGAGCAGTACTTC
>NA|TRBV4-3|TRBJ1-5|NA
CASSQERGGSNQPQHF
TGCGCCAGCAGCCAAGAGCGAGGGGGGAGCAATCAGCCCCAGCATTTT
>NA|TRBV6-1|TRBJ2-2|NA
CASSGGLHYYKLFF
TGTGCCAGCAGTGGGGGACTCCACTATTACAAGCTGTTTTTT
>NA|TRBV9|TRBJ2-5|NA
CASSLTGGTQYF
TGTGCCAGCAGCCTGACGGGCGGGACCCAGTACTTC
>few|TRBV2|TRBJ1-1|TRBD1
CASRELTGGDTEAFF
TGTGCCAGCAGGGAACTTACAGGGGGGGACACTGAAGCTTTCTTT
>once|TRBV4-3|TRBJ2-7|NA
CASSPNRAEQYF
TGCGCCAGCAGCCCCAACAGGGCCGAGCAGTACTTC
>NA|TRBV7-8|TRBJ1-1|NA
CASTKGYTEAFF
TGTGCCAGCACGAAGGGGTACACTGAAGCTTTCTTT
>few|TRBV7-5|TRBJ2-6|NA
CASSRWTNSGANVLTF
TGTGCCAGCAGCAGATGGACCAACTCTGGGGCCAACGTCCTGACTTTC
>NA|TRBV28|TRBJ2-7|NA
CASSREGGFPYEQYF
TGTGCCAGCAGTAGGGAGGGGGGATTCCCCTACGAGCAGTACTTC
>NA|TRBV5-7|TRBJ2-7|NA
CASSFDYEQYF
TGTGCCAGCAGCTTCGACTACGAGCAGTACTTC
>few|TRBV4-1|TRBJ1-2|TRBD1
CASSQPQSYRDSNYGYTF
TGCGCCAGCAGCCAACCACAATCCTACCGGGACAGCAACTATGGCTACACCTTC
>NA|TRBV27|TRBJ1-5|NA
CASSLGLNQPQHF
TGTGCCAGCAGTCTAGGCCTTAATCAGCCCCAGCATTTT
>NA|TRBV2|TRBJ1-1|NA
CASSLVGDTEAFF
TGTGCCAGCAGCCTCGTGGGGGACACTGAAGCTTTCTTT
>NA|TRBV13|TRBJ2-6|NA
CASSLAGTLSGANVLTF
TGTGCCAGCAGCTTAGCAGGGACCCTCTCTGGGGCCAACGTCCTGACTTTC
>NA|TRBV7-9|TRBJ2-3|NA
CASSRGVDTQYF
TGTGCCAGCAGCCGGGGTGTAGATACGCAGTATTTT
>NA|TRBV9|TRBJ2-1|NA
CASSVRQGADEQFF
TGTGCCAGCAGCGTACGCCAGGGTGCCGATGAGCAGTTCTTC